The clone carrying this T cell receptor (beta chain) was found a few times. What it binds is not known. If no ophthalmopathy progression occurred within 18 months, Graves' hyperthyroidism was stable. From RNA transcripts, TCR beta CDR3 regions were amplified. HTBI primers were used for first-round RT-PCR of the TCR CDR3. One entry per CDR3 protein, called by TCRdb with MiXCR from the multiplex PCR reads. The sample has a few hundred thousand distinct CDR3 sequences; 15% to 19% are singletons. This sample is part of a study of T cells in Graves' hyperthyroidism and ophthalmopathy. Study details: Pretreatment peripheral blood was obtained at initial diagnosis.

This CDR3 is 15 amino acids long. V shed 3 bases and J shed 6 bases, with 18 bases lying between them. Germline values: CDR1 LNHDA, CDR2 SQIVND (reference sequence). Whole-study findings and limits: Most clonotypes that expanded in the thyroid above 0.001 also showed up in blood.

V gene TRBV19 combines with J gene TRBJ2-7; possibly TRBD1 for D (7 bases). This TCR derives from a woman aged 25 to 39 with Graves' hyperthyroidism. Material for sequencing was blood. CDR3 coding DNA: TGTGCCAGTAGTATTCAGGGGGGCCAGTCTTCCGAGCAGTACTTC. Its protein product is CASSIQGGQSSEQYF. Together with reference TRBV19 and TRBJ2-7, the CDR3 gives the full variable domain: DGGITQSPKYLFRKEGQNVTLSCEQNLNHDAMYWYRQDPGQGLRLIYYSQIVNDFQKGDIAEGYSVSREKKESFPLTVTSAQKNPTAFYLCASSIQGGQSSEQYFGPGTRLTVT.